This is a list of T cell receptor beta chains from one sample in a study of shared clonotypes between healthy human individuals. Some clones are missing from TCRdb's copy, which holds only in-frame ones; the method was immunoSEQ multiplex PCR. The profile shows 2 million to 2.5 million clones, approximately 90% of them singletons. Sequencing was performed on naive CD4+ T cells from PBMCs. These receptors were collected from a man younger than 35 in good health. Some clones in this sample may be carry-over from other donors' samples. Each CDR3 is given with its conserved first and last residue. The D gene is left open where the match is weak. Some rows have no size entry. The others give once, few or many, or a class for an expanded clone.

TRBD2 | 18 | once | TRBJ2-7 | TRBV5-1 | TGCGCCAGCAGCTCCAGCCTGGGACTAGCGGGACATTTCTACGAGCAGTACTTC | CASSSSLGLAGHFYEQYF
TRBD2 | 15 | - | TRBJ2-1 | TRBV9 | TGTGCCAGCAGCGTCGGGCTAGCGGATCGCAATGAGCAGTTCTTC | CASSVGLADRNEQFF
TRBD1 | 16 | - | TRBJ1-4 | TRBV7-9 | TGTGCCAGCAGCCTCGGACAGGGGGGTGCTAATGAAAAACTGTTTTTT | CASSLGQGGANEKLFF
TRBD2 | 17 | - | TRBJ2-3 | TRBV11-2 | TGTGCCAGCAGCCCCAACCCGCCAGCGGGAGGGGCAGATACGCAGTATTTT | CASSPNPPAGGADTQYF
TRBD1 | 16 | few | TRBJ1-5 | TRBV5-4 | TGTGCCAGCAGCTTGGGGGGACAGGGGGCCCTTCAGCCCCAGCATTTT | CASSLGGQGALQPQHF
TRBD1 | 15 | - | TRBJ2-7 | TRBV11-2 | TGTGCCAGCAGCTTAGAGGGGACAGGGAGGCACGAGCAGTACTTC | CASSLEGTGRHEQYF
- | 15 | - | TRBJ2-1 | TRBV27 | TGTGCCAGCAGTCCCCTCGGCTTAGGTTCCAATGAGCAGTTCTTC | CASSPLGLGSNEQFF
- | 15 | - | TRBJ2-1 | TRBV7-2 | TGTGCCAGCAGCAGTACTAGCTACCCCTACAATGAGCAGTTCTTC | CASSSTSYPYNEQFF
- | 15 | - | TRBJ1-2 | TRBV11-2 | TGTGCCAGCAGCTCCCCGCGTTGGTTCGTAGGGAACTACACCTTC | CASSSPRWFVGNYTF
TRBD2 | 15 | few | TRBJ2-2 | TRBV27 | TGTGCCAGCAGTTTTGGGAGGGTGAACACCGGGGAGCTGTTTTTT | CASSFGRVNTGELFF
TRBD2 | 18 | - | TRBJ2-7 | TRBV27 | TGTGCCAGCAGTCCCAGCTACCGGACTAGCGGGAGAAGCTACGAGCAGTACTTC | CASSPSYRTSGRSYEQYF
- | 13 | once | TRBJ2-5 | TRBV2 | TGTGCCAGCCAGGCAAACCGAGGGGAGACCCAGTACTTC | CASQANRGETQYF
- | 13 | - | TRBJ1-2 | TRBV5-1 | TGCGCCAGCAGCTTGGGGTCCCCGAATGGCTACACCTTC | CASSLGSPNGYTF
- | 14 | few | TRBJ1-3 | TRBV7-9 | TGTGCCAGCAGCTTGGGCGCGTCTGGAAACACCATATATTTT | CASSLGASGNTIYF
- | 12 | - | TRBJ2-3 | TRBV2 | TGTGCCAGCAGGAGGGGGGGCGATACGCAGTATTTT | CASRRGGDTQYF
TRBD2 | 14 | - | TRBJ2-1 | TRBV10-1 | TGCGCCAGCAGTGAGTCGGGGGGGGGTAATGAGCAGTTCTTC | CASSESGGGNEQFF
TRBD1 | 13 | - | TRBJ1-5 | TRBV28 | TGTGCCAGCAGTTTACGACAGGGCGACTCCTGGCATTTT | CASSLRQGDSWHF
TRBD1 | 15 | - | TRBJ2-1 | TRBV4-1 | TGCGCCAGCAGCCAACCTTCAGACAGGGGGGATGAGCAGTTCTTC | CASSQPSDRGDEQFF
- | 14 | - | TRBJ2-3 | TRBV5-1 | TGCGCCAGCAGCCTTTTGTCCCTCACAGATACGCAGTATTTT | CASSLLSLTDTQYF
- | 9 | few | TRBJ1-4 | TRBV19 | TGTGCCAGTAGAGTAAAACTGTTTTTT | CASRVKLFF
- | 16 | - | TRBJ2-3 | TRBV27 | TGTGCCAGCAGTGCCCCTCGTCAGGCTAGCACAGATACGCAGTATTTT | CASSAPRQASTDTQYF
- | 15 | once | TRBJ2-2 | TRBV5-8 | TGTGCCAGCACAGGGCTAGATCTGAACACCGGGGAGCTGTTTTTT | CASTGLDLNTGELFF
TRBD2 | 15 | - | TRBJ2-1 | TRBV4-1 | TGCGCCAGCACCACGGGACTAGCGGGATTGTATGAGCAGTTCTTC | CASTTGLAGLYEQFF
TRBD2 | 16 | - | TRBJ2-7 | TRBV25-1 | TGTGCCAGCAGTGAATCCCGGGGGCGGGAGGGCTACGAGCAGTACTTC | CASSESRGREGYEQYF
TRBD2 | 15 | - | TRBJ2-2 | TRBV29-1 | TGCAGCGTTGGAGTTGGCGGGAGTTTGACCGGGGAGCTGTTTTTT | CSVGVGGSLTGELFF
TRBD1 | 16 | - | TRBJ1-3 | TRBV6-5 | TGTGCCAGCAGTTACAGCGGGACAGGGACTGGAAACACCATATATTTT | CASSYSGTGTGNTIYF
- | 16 | - | TRBJ1-1 | TRBV5-4 | TGTGCCAGCAGCTTAAATTCAGGGGCCCCTAGGACTGAAGCTTTCTTT | CASSLNSGAPRTEAFF
TRBD2 | 18 | - | TRBJ2-6 | TRBV5-1 | TGCGCCAGCAGCCCTAGCGGCACAGGCAACTCTGGGGCCAACGTCCTGACTTTC | CASSPSGTGNSGANVLTF
TRBD1 | 17 | - | TRBJ2-1 | TRBV7-9 | TGTGCCAGCAGCCGTTACCCCCTGGATCGACAGGGTGGCGAGCAGTTCTTC | CASSRYPLDRQGGEQFF
- | 19 | - | TRBJ1-5 | TRBV4-3 | TGCGCCAGCAGCCAAGCTCTCCTAGGACAAGGCTCCTCCAATCAGCCCCAGCATTTT | CASSQALLGQGSSNQPQHF
TRBD1 | 14 | - | TRBJ1-5 | TRBV19 | TGTGCCAGTAGGAGACAGGGGCAGGATCAGCCCCAGCATTTT | CASRRQGQDQPQHF
- | 14 | - | TRBJ1-1 | TRBV5-5 | TGTGCCAGCAGCTTGGTGCCCGGTAGGACTGAAGCTTTCTTT | CASSLVPGRTEAFF
TRBD2 | 15 | - | TRBJ2-7 | TRBV7-3 | TGTGCCAGCAGCCGTAATAGCGGGAACTCCTACGAGCAGTACTTC | CASSRNSGNSYEQYF
- | 15 | - | TRBJ1-5 | TRBV7-6 | TGTGCCAGCAGCCCGGGATTGGAGAGCAATCAGCCCCAGCATTTT | CASSPGLESNQPQHF
- | 15 | - | TRBJ2-7 | TRBV6-5 | TGTGCCAGCAGCACTAGACGGACCAACCTCTACGAGCAGTACTTC | CASSTRRTNLYEQYF
- | 16 | - | TRBJ2-3 | TRBV5-1 | TGCGCCAGCACCGAGCTGACGGCGACTAGCACAGATACGCAGTATTTT | CASTELTATSTDTQYF
- | 18 | - | TRBJ2-2 | TRBV15 | TGTGCCACCAGCAGAGATTCGGGAGAGACTAGTGGGACCGGGGAGCTGTTTTTT | CATSRDSGETSGTGELFF
- | 13 | - | TRBJ1-3 | TRBV29-1 | TGCAGCGTCGGCGGTGGCTCCGGAAACACCATATATTTT | CSVGGGSGNTIYF
- | 14 | - | TRBJ1-3 | TRBV19 | TGTGCCACGAAGGAGCTTTATTCTGGAAACACCATATATTTT | CATKELYSGNTIYF
- | 16 | once | TRBJ2-7 | TRBV10-2 | TGCGCCAGCACCCCCCTTGCGGGGGCGATTAAGTACGAGCAGTACTTC | CASTPLAGAIKYEQYF
TRBD1 | 17 | - | TRBJ2-1 | TRBV15 | TGTGCCACCAGCAGCTACCCAATGACAGGGAACGGCAATGAGCAGTTCTTC | CATSSYPMTGNGNEQFF
TRBD2 | 15 | - | TRBJ2-3 | TRBV5-1 | TGCGCCAGCAGCTTGGGCGGGAGTGGGACAGATACGCAGTATTTT | CASSLGGSGTDTQYF
- | 15 | - | TRBJ1-5 | TRBV5-5 | TGTGCCAGCAGCTTGCAGGGAAAGGGCTTCCAGCCCCAGCATTTT | CASSLQGKGFQPQHF